This is a list of T cell receptor beta chains from one sample in a study of human T cells and chemical hapten exposure. TCRdb reanalysed the RACE reads using MiXCR and keeps one entry per CDR3 protein. There are about 260,000 distinct CDR3 sequences in the sample; about 9.4% occur only once, and around 2.5% lies in the top ten. The specimen was whole blood, collected in connection with sensitization to the hapten diphenylcyclopropenone (DPC). The receptor source for this set is a middle-aged woman with alopecia areata. Some clones in this sample may be carry-over from other donors' samples. Both conserved end residues are part of each CDR3. A D gene is named only where the DNA matches it firmly. Size is stated for part of the rows, as once, few or many counts, or as a class when the clone is expanded.

TRBJ2-2	few	NA	TRBV10-3	CAISVSYPNTGELFF	TGTGCCATCAGTGTCAGCTACCCGAACACCGGGGAGCTGTTTTTT
TRBJ1-5	many	NA	TRBV20-1	CSAMYGGGNQPQHF	TGCAGTGCTATGTATGGGGGGGGGAATCAGCCCCAGCATTTT
TRBJ2-7	NA	TRBD1	TRBV15	CATSRDGQGTYEQYF	TGTGCCACCAGCAGAGATGGACAGGGGACCTACGAGCAGTACTTC
TRBJ2-5	few	NA	TRBV7-2	CASSLNVAQYF	TGTGCCAGCAGCTTGAACGTGGCCCAGTACTTC
TRBJ2-7	NA	NA	TRBV25-1	CASSPAGFYEQYF	TGTGCCAGCTCCCCGGCAGGGTTCTACGAGCAGTACTTC
TRBJ1-5	few	NA	TRBV20-1	CSAREGASNQPQHF	TGCAGTGCTAGAGAGGGGGCGAGCAATCAGCCCCAGCATTTT
TRBJ2-5	few	TRBD1	TRBV6-5	CASSLTGAGFQETQYF	TGTGCCAGCAGTTTGACAGGGGCAGGATTTCAAGAGACCCAGTACTTC
TRBJ2-1	many	NA	TRBV6-2/TRBV6-3	CASSPRGESRYNEQFF	TGTGCCAGCAGCCCTAGGGGGGAGAGCAGATACAATGAGCAGTTCTTC
TRBJ2-3	few	TRBD2	TRBV29-1	CSVDSGRAQDTQYF	TGCAGCGTTGATAGCGGGAGGGCCCAAGATACGCAGTATTTT
TRBJ2-7	few	NA	TRBV25-1	CASRWSGAYEQYF	TGTGCCAGCAGGTGGTCTGGGGCCTACGAGCAGTACTTC
TRBJ2-1	NA	TRBD2	TRBV20-1	CSARPLAPGRNEQFF	TGCAGTGCTAGACCCCTAGCACCCGGGAGGAATGAGCAGTTCTTC
TRBJ2-5	few	TRBD1	TRBV2	CATNRGQETQYF	TGTGCCACTAACAGGGGGCAAGAGACCCAGTACTTC
TRBJ2-5	many	TRBD2	TRBV20-1	CSAGPGLQETQYF	TGCAGTGCTGGACCGGGACTACAAGAGACCCAGTACTTC
TRBJ2-7	NA	NA	TRBV4-1	CASSHPNGGAVLGFEQYF	TGCGCCAGCAGCCATCCTAATGGGGGCGCGGTCCTGGGGTTCGAGCAGTACTTC
TRBJ2-2	once	TRBD2	TRBV5-5	CASRRPGLDNTGELFF	TGTGCCAGCAGACGACCGGGACTAGACAACACCGGGGAGCTGTTTTTT
TRBJ1-4	few	NA	TRBV9	CASSVAGAGVGEKLFF	TGTGCCAGCAGCGTAGCTGGGGCAGGGGTGGGTGAAAAACTGTTTTTT
TRBJ2-7	NA	NA	TRBV29-1	CSVEGPGYEQYF	TGCAGCGTCGAGGGGCCCGGATACGAGCAGTACTTC
TRBJ2-2	many	NA	TRBV10-3	CAIRMLEGGELFF	TGTGCCATCAGAATGTTGGAGGGCGGGGAGCTGTTTTTT
TRBJ2-7	NA	NA	TRBV14	CASSQVSQEQYF	TGTGCCAGCAGCCAAGTGTCCCAGGAGCAGTACTTC
TRBJ1-1	NA	NA	TRBV28	CASSRRVNTEAFF	TGTGCCAGCAGTCGGAGGGTGAACACTGAAGCTTTCTTT
TRBJ2-1	few	NA	TRBV12-3/TRBV12-4	CASSFRGARDNEQFF	TGTGCCAGCAGTTTTAGGGGGGCGCGGGACAATGAGCAGTTCTTC
TRBJ2-7	many	NA	TRBV12-3/TRBV12-4	CASSFSSAGEQYF	TGTGCCAGCAGTTTCAGCTCCGCGGGGGAGCAGTACTTC
TRBJ2-3	many	NA	TRBV7-2	CASSSEPPPDTQYF	TGTGCCAGCAGCTCAGAACCCCCGCCAGATACGCAGTATTTT
TRBJ2-7	many	TRBD1	TRBV5-1	CASSLGQGSYEQYF	TGCGCCAGCAGCTTGGGACAGGGATCTTACGAGCAGTACTTC
TRBJ1-2	many	TRBD1	TRBV6-5	CASSYNRGLGGYTF	TGTGCCAGCAGTTACAACAGGGGGCTGGGGGGCTACACCTTC
TRBJ2-7	NA	TRBD1	TRBV28	CASSLSGGTGGYEQYF	TGTGCCAGCAGTTTATCGGGAGGGACAGGGGGGTACGAGCAGTACTTC
TRBJ2-1	NA	NA	TRBV13	CASTPQGEGLYNEQFF	TGTGCCAGCACCCCCCAGGGGGAGGGCCTCTACAATGAGCAGTTCTTC
TRBJ2-5	NA	NA	TRBV5-1	CASSLSTTPILETQYF	TGCGCCAGCAGCTTGTCGACTACCCCGATTCTAGAGACCCAGTACTTC
TRBJ1-6	many	TRBD1	TRBV7-9	CASSTGSSYNSPLHF	TGTGCCAGCTCGACAGGGAGCTCCTATAATTCACCCCTCCACTTT
TRBJ1-2	NA	NA	TRBV3-1	CASSSSRDTGYTF	TGTGCCAGCAGCTCTTCGAGAGATACGGGCTACACCTTC
TRBJ2-7	many	NA	TRBV7-9	CASSPDRDEQYF	TGTGCCAGCAGCCCTGACCGGGACGAGCAGTACTTC
TRBJ2-5	few	TRBD2	TRBV10-3	CAISGRGAGLQETQYF	TGTGCCATCAGTGGAAGGGGAGCGGGGCTCCAAGAGACCCAGTACTTC
TRBJ1-6	many	NA	TRBV28	CASSIGGAAATYNSPLHF	TGTGCCAGCAGCATAGGAGGAGCGGCAGCTACGTATAATTCACCCCTCCACTTT
TRBJ1-2	NA	NA	TRBV7-2	CASSSRWTSPRDGYTF	TGTGCCAGCAGCTCCCGTTGGACATCCCCCCGGGATGGCTACACCTTC
TRBJ2-3	NA	TRBD1	TRBV5-1	CASSPDRERADTQYF	TGCGCCAGCAGCCCGGACAGGGAAAGGGCAGATACGCAGTATTTT
TRBJ1-6	NA	TRBD1	TRBV20-1	CSARFLTGGNSPLHF	TGCAGTGCTAGGTTCCTGACAGGGGGCAATTCACCCCTCCACTTT
TRBJ2-7	few	TRBD2	TRBV12-3/TRBV12-4	CASSFTSGRYEQYF	TGTGCCAGCAGTTTTACTAGCGGGAGATACGAGCAGTACTTC
TRBJ2-7	many	NA	TRBV21-1	CASSNFGPKAQYF	TGTGCCAGCAGCAACTTCGGGCCTAAAGCGCAGTACTTC
TRBJ2-7	many	TRBD2	TRBV7-9	CASKGLAGTYEQYF	TGTGCCAGCAAGGGACTAGCGGGGACCTACGAGCAGTACTTC
TRBJ2-7	few	NA	TRBV12-3/TRBV12-4	CASSLRQIQSGEQYF	TGTGCCAGCAGTTTAAGACAGATTCAGTCGGGCGAGCAGTACTTC
TRBJ1-1	many	NA	TRBV7-2	CASSLVAVNTEAFF	TGTGCCAGCAGCTTAGTGGCGGTGAACACTGAAGCTTTCTTT
TRBJ2-5	few	NA	TRBV12-3/TRBV12-4	CASSLFRTNHQETQYF	TGTGCCAGCAGTTTATTCAGGACTAACCACCAAGAGACCCAGTACTTC
TRBJ1-3	many	NA	TRBV7-9	CASSRTGNTIYF	TGTGCCAGCAGCAGGACTGGAAACACCATATATTTT
TRBJ2-7	NA	TRBD2	TRBV6-2/TRBV6-3	CASSYSTSGRFSYEQYF	TGTGCCAGCAGTTACTCGACTAGCGGGAGGTTCTCCTACGAGCAGTACTTC
TRBJ2-5	NA	TRBD1	TRBV29-1	CSVVIRGQIQETQYF	TGCAGCGTTGTGATCAGGGGACAGATCCAAGAGACCCAGTACTTC